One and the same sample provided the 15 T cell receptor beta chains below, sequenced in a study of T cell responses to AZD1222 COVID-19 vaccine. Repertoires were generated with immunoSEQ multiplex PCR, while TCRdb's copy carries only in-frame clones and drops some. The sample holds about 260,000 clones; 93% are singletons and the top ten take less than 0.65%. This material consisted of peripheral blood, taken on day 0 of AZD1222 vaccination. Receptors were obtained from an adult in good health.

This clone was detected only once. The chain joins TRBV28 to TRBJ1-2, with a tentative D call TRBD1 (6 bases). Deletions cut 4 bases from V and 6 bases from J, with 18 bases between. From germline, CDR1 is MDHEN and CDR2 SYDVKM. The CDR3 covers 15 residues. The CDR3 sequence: CASSSPRRDINGYTF. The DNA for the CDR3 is TGTGCCAGCAGTTCCCCCAGGCGGGACATTAATGGCTACACCTTC.

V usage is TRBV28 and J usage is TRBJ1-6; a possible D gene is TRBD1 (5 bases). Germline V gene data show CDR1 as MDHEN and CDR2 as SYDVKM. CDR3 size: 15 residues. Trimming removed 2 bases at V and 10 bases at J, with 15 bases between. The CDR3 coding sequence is TGTGCCAGCAGTTTAATGACAGTCCTCAGGTCACCCCTCCACTTT. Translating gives CASSLMTVLRSPLHF.

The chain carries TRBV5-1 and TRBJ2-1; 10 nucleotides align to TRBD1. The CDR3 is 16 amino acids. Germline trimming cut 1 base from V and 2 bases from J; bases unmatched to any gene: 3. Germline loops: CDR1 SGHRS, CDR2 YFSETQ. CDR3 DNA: TGCGCCAGCAGCTTGCTGGACAGGGGGGCCTACAATGAGCAGTTCTTC. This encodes CASSLLDRGAYNEQFF.

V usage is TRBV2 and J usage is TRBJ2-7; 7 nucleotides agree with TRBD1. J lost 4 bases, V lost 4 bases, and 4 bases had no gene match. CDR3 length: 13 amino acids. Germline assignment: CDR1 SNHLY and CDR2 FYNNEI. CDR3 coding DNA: TGTGCCAGCAGTGGAGGGGGCGGGTACGAGCAGTACTTC. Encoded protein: CASSGGGGYEQYF.

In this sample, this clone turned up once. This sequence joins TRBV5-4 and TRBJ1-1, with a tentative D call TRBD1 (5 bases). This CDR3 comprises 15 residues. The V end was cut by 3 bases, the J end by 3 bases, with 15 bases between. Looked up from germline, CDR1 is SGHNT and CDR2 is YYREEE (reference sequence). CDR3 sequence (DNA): TGTGCCAGCAGCTACCCCTGGGGGGGGGACACTGAAGCTTTCTTT. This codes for CASSYPWGGDTEAFF.

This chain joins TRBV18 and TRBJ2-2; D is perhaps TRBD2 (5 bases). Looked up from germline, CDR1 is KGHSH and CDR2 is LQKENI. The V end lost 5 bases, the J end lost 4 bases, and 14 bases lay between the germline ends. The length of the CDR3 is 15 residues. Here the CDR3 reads CASSSRVLSTGELFF. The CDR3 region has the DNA TGTGCCAGCTCATCGAGGGTCCTTTCCACCGGGGAGCTGTTTTTT. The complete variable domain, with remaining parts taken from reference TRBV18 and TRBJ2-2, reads NAGVMQNPRHLVRRRGQEARLRCSPMKGHSHVYWYRQLPEEGLKFMVYLQKENIIDESGMPKERFSAEFPKEGPSILRIQQVVRGDSAAYFCASSSRVLSTGELFFGEGSRLTVL.

In DNA form, the CDR3 reads TGTGCCAGCAGTTTTCCAAAAGGAGAAGCTTTCTTT. Protein: CASSFPKGEAFF. The chain links TRBV28 to TRBJ1-1; D gene ambiguous. The V and J ends lost 3 bases and 8 bases respectively, with 10 bases between them. The germline gives CDR1 MDHEN, CDR2 SYDVKM. The CDR3 length is 12 residues.

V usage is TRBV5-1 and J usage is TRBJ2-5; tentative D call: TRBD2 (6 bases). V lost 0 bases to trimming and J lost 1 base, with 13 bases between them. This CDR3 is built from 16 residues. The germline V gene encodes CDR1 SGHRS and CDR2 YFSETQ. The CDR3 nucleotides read TGCGCCAGCAGCTTGGTGACCGGGGGAATCCAAGAGACCCAGTACTTC. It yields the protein CASSLVTGGIQETQYF.

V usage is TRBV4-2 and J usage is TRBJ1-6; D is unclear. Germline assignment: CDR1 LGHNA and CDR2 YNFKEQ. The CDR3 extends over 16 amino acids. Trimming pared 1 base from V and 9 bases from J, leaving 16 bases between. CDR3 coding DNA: TGTGCCAGCAGCCAAGGGGCTCTGGGAACCAGTTCACCCCTCCACTTT. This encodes CASSQGALGTSSPLHF.

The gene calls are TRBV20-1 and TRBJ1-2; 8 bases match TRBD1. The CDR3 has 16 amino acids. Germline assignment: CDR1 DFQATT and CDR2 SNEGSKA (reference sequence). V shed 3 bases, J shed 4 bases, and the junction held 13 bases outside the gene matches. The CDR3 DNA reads TGCAGTGCTAGTGGAGGGCAGGGGGCATTCAGCTATGGCTACACCTTC. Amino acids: CSASGGQGAFSYGYTF.

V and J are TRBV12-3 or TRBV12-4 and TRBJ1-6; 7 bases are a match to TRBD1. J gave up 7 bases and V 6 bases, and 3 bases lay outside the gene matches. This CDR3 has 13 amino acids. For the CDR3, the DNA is TGTGCCAGCAGGACAGGGCCAAATTCACCCCTCCACTTT. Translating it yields CASRTGPNSPLHF.

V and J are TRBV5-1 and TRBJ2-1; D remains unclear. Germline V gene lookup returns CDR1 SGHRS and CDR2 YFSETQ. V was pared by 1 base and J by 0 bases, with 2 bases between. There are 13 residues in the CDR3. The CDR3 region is CASSLNSYNEQFF. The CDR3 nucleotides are TGCGCCAGCAGCTTGAACTCCTACAATGAGCAGTTCTTC.

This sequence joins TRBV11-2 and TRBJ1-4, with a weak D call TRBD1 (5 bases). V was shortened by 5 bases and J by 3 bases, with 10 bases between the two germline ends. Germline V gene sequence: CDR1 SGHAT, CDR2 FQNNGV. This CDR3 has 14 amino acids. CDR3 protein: CASSRGRANEKLFF. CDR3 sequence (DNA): TGTGCCAGCAGCAGGGGTCGGGCTAATGAAAAACTGTTTTTT.

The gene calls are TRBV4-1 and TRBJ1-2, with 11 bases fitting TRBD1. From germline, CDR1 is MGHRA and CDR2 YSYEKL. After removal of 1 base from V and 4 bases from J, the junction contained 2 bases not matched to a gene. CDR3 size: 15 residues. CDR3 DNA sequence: TGCGCCAGCAGCCAAGGGGACAGGGGGACCTATGGCTACACCTTC. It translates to CASSQGDRGTYGYTF.

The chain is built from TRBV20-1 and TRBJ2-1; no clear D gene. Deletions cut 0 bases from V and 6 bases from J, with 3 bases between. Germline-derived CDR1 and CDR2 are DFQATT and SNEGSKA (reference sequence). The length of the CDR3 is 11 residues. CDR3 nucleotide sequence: TGCAGTGCTAGAGATAGCAATGAGCAGTTCTTC. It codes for CSARDSNEQFF.